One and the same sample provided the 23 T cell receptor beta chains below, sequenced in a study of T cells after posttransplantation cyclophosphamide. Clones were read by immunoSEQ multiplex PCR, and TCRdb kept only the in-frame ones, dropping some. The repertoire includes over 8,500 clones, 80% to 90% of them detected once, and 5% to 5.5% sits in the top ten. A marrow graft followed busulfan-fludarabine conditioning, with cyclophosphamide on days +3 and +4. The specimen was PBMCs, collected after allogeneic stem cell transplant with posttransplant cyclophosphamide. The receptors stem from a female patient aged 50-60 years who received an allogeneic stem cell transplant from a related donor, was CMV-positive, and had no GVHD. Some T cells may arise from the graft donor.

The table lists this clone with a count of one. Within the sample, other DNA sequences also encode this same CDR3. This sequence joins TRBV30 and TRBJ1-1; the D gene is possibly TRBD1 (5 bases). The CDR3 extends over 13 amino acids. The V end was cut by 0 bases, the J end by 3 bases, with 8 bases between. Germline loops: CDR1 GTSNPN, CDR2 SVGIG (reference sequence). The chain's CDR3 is CAWSVQVDTEAFF. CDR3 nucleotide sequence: TGTGCCTGGAGTGTACAGGTCGACACTGAAGCTTTCTTT.

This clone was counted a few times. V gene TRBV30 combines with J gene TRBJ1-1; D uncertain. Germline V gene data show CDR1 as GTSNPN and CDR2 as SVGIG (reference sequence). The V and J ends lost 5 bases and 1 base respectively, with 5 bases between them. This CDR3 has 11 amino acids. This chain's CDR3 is CAWERNTEAFF. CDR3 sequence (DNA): TGTGCCTGGGAGAGGAACACTGAAGCTTTCTTT.

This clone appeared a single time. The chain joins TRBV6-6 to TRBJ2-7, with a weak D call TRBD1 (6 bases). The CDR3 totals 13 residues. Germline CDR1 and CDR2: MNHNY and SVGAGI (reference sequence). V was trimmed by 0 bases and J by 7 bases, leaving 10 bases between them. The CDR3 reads CASSYSGQTEQYF. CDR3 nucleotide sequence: TGTGCCAGCAGTTACTCAGGACAGACTGAGCAGTACTTC.

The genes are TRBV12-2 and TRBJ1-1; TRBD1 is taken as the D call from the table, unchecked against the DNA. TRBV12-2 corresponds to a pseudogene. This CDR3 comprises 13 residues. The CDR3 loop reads CASRPTGGTEAFF. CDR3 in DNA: TGTGCAAGTCGCCCGACAGGGGGCACTGAAGCTTTCTTT.

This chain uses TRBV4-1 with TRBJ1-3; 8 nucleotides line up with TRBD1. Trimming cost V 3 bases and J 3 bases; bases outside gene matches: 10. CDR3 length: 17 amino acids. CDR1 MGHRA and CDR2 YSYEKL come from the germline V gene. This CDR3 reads CASSQDPPTGVGNTIYF. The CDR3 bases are TGCGCCAGCAGCCAGGATCCCCCGACAGGGGTTGGAAACACCATATATTTT.

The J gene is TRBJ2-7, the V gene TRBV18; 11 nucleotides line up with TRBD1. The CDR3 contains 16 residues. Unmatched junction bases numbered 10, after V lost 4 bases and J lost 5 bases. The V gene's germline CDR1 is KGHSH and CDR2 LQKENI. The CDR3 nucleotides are TGTGCCAGCTCACTCGGCCGGGACAGGGGGAGGAACGAGCAGTACTTC. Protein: CASSLGRDRGRNEQYF.

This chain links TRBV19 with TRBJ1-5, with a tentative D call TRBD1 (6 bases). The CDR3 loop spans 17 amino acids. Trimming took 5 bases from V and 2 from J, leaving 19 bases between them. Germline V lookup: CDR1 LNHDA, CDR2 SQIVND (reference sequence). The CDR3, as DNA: TGTGCCAGTAGTTGGGGAGTACAGGGTACCGGCAATCAGCCCCAGCATTTT. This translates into CASSWGVQGTGNQPQHF.

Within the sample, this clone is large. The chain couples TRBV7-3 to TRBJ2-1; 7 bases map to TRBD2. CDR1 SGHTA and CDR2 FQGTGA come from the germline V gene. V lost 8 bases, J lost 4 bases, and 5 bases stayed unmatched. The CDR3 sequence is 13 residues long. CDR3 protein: CASAVGGYNEQFF. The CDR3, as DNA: TGTGCCAGCGCTGTGGGGGGGTACAATGAGCAGTTCTTC.

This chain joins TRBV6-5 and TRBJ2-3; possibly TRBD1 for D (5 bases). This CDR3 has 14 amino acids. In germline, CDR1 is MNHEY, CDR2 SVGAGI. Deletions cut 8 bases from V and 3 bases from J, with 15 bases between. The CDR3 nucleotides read TGTGCCAGCGATTTCAGGGTTTATACAGATACGCAGTATTTT. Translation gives CASDFRVYTDTQYF.

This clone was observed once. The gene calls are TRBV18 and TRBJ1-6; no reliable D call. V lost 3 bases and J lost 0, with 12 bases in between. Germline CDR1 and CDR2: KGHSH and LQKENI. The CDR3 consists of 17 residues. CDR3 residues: CASSPLSTSSYNSPLHF. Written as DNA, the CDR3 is TGTGCCAGCTCACCTCTCTCAACTAGCTCCTATAATTCACCCCTCCACTTT.

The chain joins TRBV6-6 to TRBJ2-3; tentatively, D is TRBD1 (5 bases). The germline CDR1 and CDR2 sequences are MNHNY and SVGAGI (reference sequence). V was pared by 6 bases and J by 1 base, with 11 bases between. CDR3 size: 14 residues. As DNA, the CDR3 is TGTGCCAGCAGAACTCTAGGGGGCACAGATACGCAGTATTTT. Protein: CASRTLGGTDTQYF.

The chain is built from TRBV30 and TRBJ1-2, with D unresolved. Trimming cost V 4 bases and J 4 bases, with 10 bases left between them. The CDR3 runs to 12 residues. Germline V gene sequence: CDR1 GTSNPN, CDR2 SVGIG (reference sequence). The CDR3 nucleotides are TGTGCCTGGACCGTCGGTTCCTATGGCTACACCTTC. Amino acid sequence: CAWTVGSYGYTF.

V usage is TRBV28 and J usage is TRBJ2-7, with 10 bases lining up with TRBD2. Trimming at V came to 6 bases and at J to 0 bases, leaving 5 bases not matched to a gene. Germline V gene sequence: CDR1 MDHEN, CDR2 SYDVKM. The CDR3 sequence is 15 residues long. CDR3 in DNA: TGTGCCAGCAGCCTTCGGACTAGCGGCTCCTACGAGCAGTACTTC. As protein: CASSLRTSGSYEQYF.

CDR3 residues: CASSLRGYEQYF. The CDR3 DNA is TGTGCCAGCAGTTTACGGGGCTACGAGCAGTACTTC. The chain has TRBV28 and TRBJ2-7; D perhaps matches TRBD2 (5 bases). The length of the CDR3 is 12 residues. The ends were cut back, 2 bases at V and 3 bases at J, with 5 bases in the middle. From germline, CDR1 is MDHEN and CDR2 SYDVKM. Based on the CDR3 plus reference TRBV28 and TRBJ2-7, the full variable domain is DVKVTQSSRYLVKRTGEKVFLECVQDMDHENMFWYRQDPGLGLRLIYFSYDVKMKEKGDIPEGYSVSREKKERFSLILESASTNQTSMYLCASSLRGYEQYFGPGTRLTVT.

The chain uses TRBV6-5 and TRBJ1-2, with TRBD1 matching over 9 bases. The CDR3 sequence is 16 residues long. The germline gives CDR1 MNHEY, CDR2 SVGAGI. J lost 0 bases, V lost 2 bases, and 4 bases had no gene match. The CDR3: CASSYLTGGSNYGYTF. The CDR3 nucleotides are TGTGCCAGCAGTTACCTCACAGGGGGCTCTAACTATGGCTACACCTTC.

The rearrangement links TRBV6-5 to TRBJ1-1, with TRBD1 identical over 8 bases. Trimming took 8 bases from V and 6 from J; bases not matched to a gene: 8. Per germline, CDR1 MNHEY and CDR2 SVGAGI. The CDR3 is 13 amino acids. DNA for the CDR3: TGTGCCAGCGGTCGTCGACAGGGGTCTGAAGCTTTCTTT. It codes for CASGRRQGSEAFF.

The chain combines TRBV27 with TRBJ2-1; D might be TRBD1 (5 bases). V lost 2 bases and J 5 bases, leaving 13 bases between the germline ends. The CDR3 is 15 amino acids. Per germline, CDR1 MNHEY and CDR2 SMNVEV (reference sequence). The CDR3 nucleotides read TGTGCCAGCAGTTTAGCGGCAGGGCTTCACAATGAGCAGTTCTTC. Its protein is CASSLAAGLHNEQFF.

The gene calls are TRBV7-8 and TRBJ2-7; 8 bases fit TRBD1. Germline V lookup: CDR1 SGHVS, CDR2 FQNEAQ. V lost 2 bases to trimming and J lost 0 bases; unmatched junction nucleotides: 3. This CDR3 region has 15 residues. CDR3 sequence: CASSLNDRGSYEQYF. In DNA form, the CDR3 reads TGTGCCAGCAGCTTAAATGACAGGGGCTCCTACGAGCAGTACTTC.

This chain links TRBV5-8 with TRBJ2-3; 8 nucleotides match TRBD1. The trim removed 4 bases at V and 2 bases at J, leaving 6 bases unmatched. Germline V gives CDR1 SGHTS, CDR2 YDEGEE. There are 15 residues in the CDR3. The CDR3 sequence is CASSRGQGSTDTQYF. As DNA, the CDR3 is TGTGCCAGCAGCAGAGGACAGGGCTCCACAGATACGCAGTATTTT.

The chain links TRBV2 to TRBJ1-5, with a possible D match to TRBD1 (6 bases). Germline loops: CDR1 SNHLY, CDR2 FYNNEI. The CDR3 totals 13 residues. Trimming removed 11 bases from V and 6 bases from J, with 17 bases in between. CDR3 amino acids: CASHARGGQPQHF. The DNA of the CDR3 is TGTGCCTCCCATGCCAGGGGTGGTCAGCCCCAGCATTTT.

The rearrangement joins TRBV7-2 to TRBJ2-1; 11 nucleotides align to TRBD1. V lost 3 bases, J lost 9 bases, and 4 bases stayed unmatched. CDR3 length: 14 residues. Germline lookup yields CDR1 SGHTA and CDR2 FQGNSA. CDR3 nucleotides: TGTGCCAGCAGCTTTGGACAGGGGGCGTCTGAGCAGTTCTTC. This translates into CASSFGQGASEQFF.

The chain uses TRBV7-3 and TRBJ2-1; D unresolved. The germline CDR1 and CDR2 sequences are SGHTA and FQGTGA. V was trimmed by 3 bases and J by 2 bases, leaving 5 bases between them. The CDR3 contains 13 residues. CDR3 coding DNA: TGTGCCAGCAGCTTTGGGCCCTACAATGAGCAGTTCTTC. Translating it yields CASSFGPYNEQFF.

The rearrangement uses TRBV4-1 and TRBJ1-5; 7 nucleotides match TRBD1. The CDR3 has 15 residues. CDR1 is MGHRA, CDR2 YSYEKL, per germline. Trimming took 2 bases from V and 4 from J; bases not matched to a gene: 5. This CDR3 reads CASSQYDRANQPQHF. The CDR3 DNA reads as TGCGCCAGCAGCCAATACGACAGGGCAAATCAGCCCCAGCATTTT.